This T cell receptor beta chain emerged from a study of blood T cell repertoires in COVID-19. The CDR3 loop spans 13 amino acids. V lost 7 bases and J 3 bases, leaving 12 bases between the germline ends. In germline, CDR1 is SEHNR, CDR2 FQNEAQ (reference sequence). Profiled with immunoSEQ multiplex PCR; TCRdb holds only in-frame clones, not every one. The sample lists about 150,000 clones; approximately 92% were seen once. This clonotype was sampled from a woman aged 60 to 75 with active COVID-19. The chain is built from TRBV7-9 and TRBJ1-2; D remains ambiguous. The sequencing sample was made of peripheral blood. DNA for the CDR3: TGTGCCAGCACCGATACGACTGACTATGGCTACACCTTC. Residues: CASTDTTDYGYTF. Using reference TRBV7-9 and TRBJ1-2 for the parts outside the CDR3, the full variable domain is DTGVSQNPRHKITKRGQNVTFRCDPISEHNRLYWYRQTLGQGPEFLTYFQNEAQLEKSRLLSDRFSAERPKGSFSTLEIQRTEQGDSAMYLCASTDTTDYGYTFGSGTRLTVV.